This T cell receptor beta chain derives from a study of T cells after yellow fever vaccination. Study-wide points: Primary-vaccination clones mostly resurfaced post-booster (around 95% CD4, roughly 90% CD8). Overall, a small share of clonotypes was seen in both CD4 and CD8 compartments.

TCR cDNA was made by 5'RACE template switching, adding a universal primer site and UMIs. TCRdb reprocessed the 5' RACE reads with MiXCR, giving one entry per CDR3 protein. There are some 600,000 distinct CDR3 sequences in the sample; more than 9% occur only once, and just under 15% lies in the top ten. The CDR3 has 15 residues. Unmatched junction bases numbered 13, after V lost 5 bases and J lost 6 bases. Germline CDR1 reads SGHVS; CDR2 reads FNYEAQ. Details on this clonotype: Its cognate antigen is unknown.

The receptor was derived from a man between 25 and 39 years old who received the YFV17D yellow fever vaccine. The gene calls are TRBV7-6 and TRBJ2-7; 7 bases are a match to TRBD1. The specimen comprised PBMCs, sampled on the day of the yellow fever booster vaccination. Here the CDR3 reads CASSLDRVALGEQYF. The CDR3 region has the DNA TGTGCCAGCAGCCTCGACAGGGTGGCTTTGGGCGAGCAGTACTTC.